This is a list of T cell receptor beta chains from one sample in a study of blood T cell repertoires in COVID-19. The assay was immunoSEQ multiplex PCR, and TCRdb's table has in-frame clones only and misses some. The data show about 210,000 clones, with 85% to 90% seen just once and 1.5% held by the top ten. What was sequenced was peripheral blood. The receptors were sampled from a man aged 18 to 29 with active or convalescent COVID-19. CDR3s leave out the opening cysteine and the closing phenylalanine or tryptophan. D genes are given only for firm matches. The size of a clone is reported for some rows only, either as once, few or many, or as a class for expanded clones.

j_gene	v_gene	abundance	d_gene	CDR3aa
TRBJ2-7	TRBV5-1	-	-	ASSLEQGLEQY
TRBJ1-1	TRBV3-1/TRBV3-2	-	TRBD1	ASSAQTGGVGYTEAF
TRBJ1-1	TRBV28	-	-	ASSPSDGGTEAF
TRBJ1-2	TRBV12-3/TRBV12-4	-	-	ASSAPGEGYT
TRBJ2-7	TRBV5-6	once	TRBD1	ASSRTGESYEQY
TRBJ2-7	TRBV30	-	TRBD1	AWSVPGQLKNQQY
TRBJ2-5	TRBV12-3/TRBV12-4	once	-	ASSSGESGTQY
TRBJ1-3	TRBV5-4	once	TRBD1	ASSSPDRGGNTIY
TRBJ1-5	TRBV7-6	-	-	ASSLDITTEASNQPQH
TRBJ2-1	TRBV7-2	-	TRBD2	ASSPPGLGEYNEQF
TRBJ2-7	TRBV28	-	TRBD2	ASVLSGSFYEQY
TRBJ1-2	TRBV18	-	-	ASSPPEVNYGYT
TRBJ2-5	TRBV28	-	TRBD1	ASSSLKTGEETQY
TRBJ2-7	TRBV6-5	-	-	ASSYSTAPGLYEQY
TRBJ1-5	TRBV21-1	once	-	ASNRVRQPQH
TRBJ2-3	TRBV7-9	-	TRBD2	ASSLIAGGPTDTQY
TRBJ1-1	TRBV27	-	-	ASTPGFSNTEAF
TRBJ1-1	TRBV27	-	-	ASSLSGGTEAF
TRBJ1-1	TRBV5-1	-	TRBD1	ASSSGQGAKMNTEAF
TRBJ1-1	TRBV11-1	-	-	ASSFQHGNTEAF
TRBJ1-4	TRBV11-2	-	-	ASSLVFQDYEKLF
TRBJ1-5	TRBV27	-	TRBD1	ASSLGTGSSNQPQH
TRBJ2-7	TRBV6-2/TRBV6-3	-	-	ASSPQGLKRYEQY
TRBJ1-1	TRBV18	-	TRBD1	ASSTGTGEEAF
TRBJ2-7	TRBV7-9	-	TRBD1	ASSSGTGAYEQY
TRBJ1-2	TRBV30	-	-	AWHRLADYGYT
TRBJ1-1	TRBV9	-	-	ASSVVLGVGMNTEAF
TRBJ2-2	TRBV9	-	-	ASSVVDSGANTGELF
TRBJ1-6	TRBV6-6	-	TRBD1	ASSQGQGRLNSPLH
TRBJ1-2	TRBV30	once	TRBD1	AWTKDRAGGYT
TRBJ2-1	TRBV19	once	TRBD2	ASSGTSFPHEQF
TRBJ1-1	TRBV5-1	-	TRBD1	ASSPLGQGGTEAF
TRBJ2-5	TRBV25-1	-	-	ASSVPGQETQY
TRBJ2-3	TRBV10-3	-	-	AIRGSSDTQY
TRBJ1-2	TRBV14	-	-	ASSQDRVPGYT
TRBJ2-5	TRBV20-1	-	-	TIGMAETQY
TRBJ1-2	TRBV6-4	-	-	ASSALPGANYGYT
TRBJ2-3	TRBV7-2	-	TRBD2	ASSPGGRGGTDTQY
TRBJ2-7	TRBV5-1	-	TRBD1	ASSVMTGESNEQY
TRBJ2-3	TRBV2	-	-	ASRELGDTQY
TRBJ2-7	TRBV3-1/TRBV3-2	-	-	ASSQGVGARIYEQY
TRBJ1-5	TRBV30	-	-	AWSVRAGRPQH
TRBJ1-3	TRBV23-1	-	TRBD1	ASSQLDRFSGNTIY
TRBJ2-2	TRBV7-9	-	-	ASSQNREHGFGLF
TRBJ1-4	TRBV18	-	-	ASSPPNRSNEKLF
TRBJ1-4	TRBV5-1	-	-	ASSLARSEKLF